One and the same sample provided the 15 T cell receptor beta chains below, sequenced in a study of shared clonotypes between healthy human individuals. Clones were sequenced by immunoSEQ multiplex PCR, and TCRdb holds only the in-frame ones, with some missing. The sample holds about 2 million clones, 95% seen once. The sequencing input was naive CD4+ T cells sorted from blood. Sample subset: CD45RA+ positively selected. The receptors here all came from a man aged 18 to 30 in good health.

The V and J genes are TRBV19 and TRBJ2-7, with TRBD2 as a possible D gene (6 bases). V gave up 0 bases and J gave up 0 bases, with 12 bases separating them. CDR3 length: 16 residues. The germline gives CDR1 LNHDA, CDR2 SQIVND (reference sequence). The CDR3, as DNA: TGTGCCAGTAGTATAGAAGGAGGGTTAAGCTCCTACGAGCAGTACTTC. It specifies CASSIEGGLSSYEQYF.

The genes are TRBV10-3 and TRBJ2-1; 10 nucleotides agree with TRBD2. V lost 4 bases and J lost 4; bases outside the gene matches: 7. Per germline, CDR1 ENHRY and CDR2 SYGVKD. The CDR3 is made up of 16 amino acids. CDR3 loop: CAISARLAGDYNEQFF. CDR3 in DNA: TGTGCCATCAGTGCCCGGCTAGCGGGGGATTACAATGAGCAGTTCTTC.

On this clone itself: The same CDR3 also results from other DNA sequences found in this sample. The V and J genes are TRBV30 and TRBJ2-5; a weak D match, TRBD2 (5 bases). The CDR3 contains 13 residues. Germline values: CDR1 GTSNPN, CDR2 SVGIG (reference sequence). With 0 bases removed from V and 4 bases from J, the gap between germline ends came to 9 bases. The CDR3 reads CAWSVRGGETQYF. CDR3 DNA sequence: TGTGCCTGGAGTGTTAGAGGAGGAGAGACCCAGTACTTC.

This sequence joins TRBV5-1 and TRBJ2-7, with 11 bases fitting TRBD2. From germline, CDR1 is SGHRS and CDR2 YFSETQ. The V and J ends lost 8 bases and 3 bases, in that order; junction bases with no gene match: 7. This CDR3 contains 14 residues. The CDR3 coding sequence is TGCGCCAGTCCTACTAGCGGGAGACGCTACGAGCAGTACTTC. Protein sequence: CASPTSGRRYEQYF.

The chain carries TRBV6-1 and TRBJ1-5; D remains unclear. Germline V CDR1 and CDR2: MNHNS, SASEGT. The CDR3 sequence is 14 residues long. The V and J ends lost 3 bases and 4 bases respectively, with 10 bases between them. CDR3 in amino acids: CASSELDFNQPQHF. The CDR3, as DNA: TGTGCCAGCAGTGAGCTTGACTTTAATCAGCCCCAGCATTTT.

V usage is TRBV30 and J usage is TRBJ1-1, with D perhaps matching TRBD1 (5 bases). The CDR3 extends over 15 amino acids. V was trimmed by 1 base and J by 1 base, leaving 13 bases between them. Germline CDR1 is GTSNPN and CDR2 is SVGIG (reference sequence). The CDR3 region is CAWSAGGGANTEAFF. CDR3 sequence (DNA): TGTGCCTGGAGTGCGGGGGGTGGAGCGAACACTGAAGCTTTCTTT.

This clone has just a few counts. The chain carries TRBV7-9 and TRBJ2-6; perhaps TRBD2 as D (6 bases). The germline gives CDR1 SEHNR, CDR2 FQNEAQ (reference sequence). The CDR3 extends over 15 amino acids. V lost 3 bases and J lost 0, with 6 bases in between. The CDR3 bases are TGTGCCAGCAGCTTCGGGGGCTCTGGGGCCAACGTCCTGACTTTC. As protein: CASSFGGSGANVLTF.

The chain employs TRBV5-4 and TRBJ2-1; perhaps D is TRBD1 or TRBD2 (5 bases each). With 4 bases removed from V and 7 bases from J, the gap between germline ends came to 18 bases. The CDR3 contains 15 residues. Germline V gene sequence: CDR1 SGHNT, CDR2 YYREEE (reference sequence). DNA of the CDR3: TGTGCCAGCAGCCCGGGGACGAGGGCGGAAAATGAGCAGTTCTTC. The encoded protein is CASSPGTRAENEQFF.

The V gene is TRBV10-1, the J gene TRBJ2-3; D not resolved. The germline CDR1 and CDR2 sequences are WNHNN and SYGVQD (reference sequence). The CDR3 extends over 14 amino acids. V lost 0 bases to trimming and J lost 5 bases, with 9 bases between them. The CDR3 region is CASSESSGLDTQYF. The CDR3 bases are TGCGCCAGCAGTGAGTCGTCAGGATTAGATACGCAGTATTTT.

The count of this clone is one. The same CDR3 is also encoded by other DNA sequences in this sample. The J gene is TRBJ2-7, the V gene TRBV7-2; D remains ambiguous. CDR1 and CDR2 (germline): SGHTA, FQGNSA. V lost 1 base and J 0 bases, leaving 7 bases between the germline ends. The length of the CDR3 is 14 residues. The CDR3 sequence is CASSLVGLSYEQYF. Here the CDR3 DNA reads TGTGCCAGCAGCTTAGTAGGGCTCTCCTACGAGCAGTACTTC.

This CDR3 reads CSCTVREKLFF. The CDR3 nucleotides are TGCAGCTGTACAGTAAGAGAAAAACTGTTTTTT. This sequence joins TRBV29-1 and TRBJ1-4; D remains ambiguous. The CDR3 totals 11 residues. Trimming pared 8 bases from V and 8 bases from J, leaving 12 bases between. The germline gives CDR1 SQVTM, CDR2 ANQGSEA.

The rearrangement uses TRBV7-9 and TRBJ2-1, with TRBD2 identical over 7 bases. The CDR3 length is 15 residues. Germline CDR1 and CDR2: SEHNR and FQNEAQ (reference sequence). With V trimmed by 8 bases and J by 2 bases, 9 bases remained unmatched. The DNA for the CDR3 is TGTGCCAGCGTTAATGGACTAGGGACCTACAATGAGCAGTTCTTC. Its protein product is CASVNGLGTYNEQFF.

The J gene is TRBJ2-1, the V gene TRBV27; tentative D call: TRBD2 (6 bases). CDR3 length equals 17 residues. In germline, CDR1 is MNHEY, CDR2 SMNVEV (reference sequence). Trimming took 5 bases from V and 1 from J, leaving 18 bases between them. DNA for the CDR3: TGTGCCAGCAGTCCGGGGACTTTCCCCTCTTCCTACAATGAGCAGTTCTTC. It yields the protein CASSPGTFPSSYNEQFF.

The chain links TRBV7-2 to TRBJ2-7; TRBD1 or TRBD2 may be the D gene (6 bases each). The V gene lost 5 bases and the J gene lost 6 bases, with 14 bases spanning the gap. CDR1 is SGHTA, CDR2 FQGNSA, per germline. The CDR3 loop spans 13 amino acids. The CDR3 is CASSPRGPGEQYF. In DNA, the CDR3 is TGTGCCAGCAGCCCACGGGGGCCGGGCGAGCAGTACTTC.

The chain is built from TRBV29-1 and TRBJ2-1; 8 bases match TRBD1. Germline V CDR1 and CDR2: SQVTM, ANQGSEA. The CDR3 is made up of 11 amino acids. V gave up 5 bases and J gave up 6 bases; unmatched junction bases: 0. The CDR3 loop reads CSVTGGNEQFF. CDR3 DNA: TGCAGCGTTACAGGGGGCAATGAGCAGTTCTTC.